This TCR beta chain was found in a study of shared clonotypes between healthy human individuals. The overall study: A couple of women and a few men aged 18 to 49 made up the donors.

Trimming removed 0 bases at V and 2 bases at J, with 10 bases between. Germline V gives CDR1 LGHNA, CDR2 YNFKEQ. The CDR3 loop spans 15 amino acids. This was a deep-level run. Researchers divided each subset's genomic DNA evenly across several immunoSEQ plates. Profiling relied on immunoSEQ multiplex PCR, and the TCRdb table lists in-frame clones only, not all of them. Here the sample spans fewer than 650,000 clones, around 81% being singletons. The clonotype was recovered from a woman aged 40 to 55 in good health. Some clones in this sample may be carry-over from other donors' samples. Sequenced: PBMCs. The J gene is TRBJ2-5, the V gene TRBV4-2; D is possibly TRBD2 (5 bases). CDR3: CASSQDMGRQETQYF. In nucleotides, the CDR3 is TGTGCCAGCAGCCAAGATATGGGGAGACAAGAGACCCAGTACTTC.